A single sample is the source of the 20 T cell receptor beta chains below, sequenced in a study of cytomegalovirus exposure and HLA in healthy donors. The PCR had 60 Vbeta and 13 Jbeta primers. Profiled with immunoSEQ multiplex PCR; TCRdb holds only in-frame clones, not every one. The sample has some 150,000 clones; 82% are singletons. Sequenced input: PBMCs. The receptors originated from a man in his late teens or twenties in good health and CMV-seropositive.

This clone came up a few times. The chain joins TRBV29-1 to TRBJ2-5; D perhaps matches TRBD1 (5 bases). Trimming took off 2 bases at V and 4 bases at J, with 11 bases between the two ends. Per germline, CDR1 SQVTM and CDR2 ANQGSEA. The CDR3 runs 13 residues. CDR3: CSVEPGWGETQYF. The CDR3, as DNA: TGCAGCGTTGAACCAGGGTGGGGAGAGACCCAGTACTTC.

The CDR3 nucleotides are TGCGCCAGCAGTGACGGTTACGAGCAGTACTTC. This encodes CASSDGYEQYF. This chain links TRBV10-1 with TRBJ2-7; D gene ambiguous. Germline CDR1 WNHNN, CDR2 SYGVQD (reference sequence). Deletions cut 3 bases from V and 4 bases from J, with 4 bases between. This CDR3 is 11 amino acids long.

Turning to this clone: The germline gene is not matched at one end of the junction; a read error may be the cause. This chain connects TRBV7-9 to TRBJ2-4, with TRBD1 matching 8 bases. CDR1 SEHNR and CDR2 FQNEAQ come from the germline V gene (reference sequence). The CDR3 sequence is 11 residues long. The CDR3 DNA reads TGTGCCAGCAGCTTCAGGGACAGGTTCGTCTTC. Protein sequence: CASSFRDRFVF. The full variable domain, completed using reference TRBV7-9 and TRBJ2-4, is DTGVSQNPRHKITKRGQNVTFRCDPISEHNRLYWYRQTLGQGPEFLTYFQNEAQLEKSRLLSDRFSAERPKGSFSTLEIQRTEQGDSAMYLCASSFRDRFVFGAGTRLSVL.

The chain links TRBV7-9 to TRBJ1-1; possible D gene TRBD1, 5 bases. Per germline, CDR1 SEHNR and CDR2 FQNEAQ (reference sequence). The CDR3 has 11 amino acids. Trimming pared 3 bases from V and 11 bases from J, leaving 10 bases between. The chain's CDR3 is CASSLMGGAFF. In DNA, the CDR3 is TGTGCCAGCAGCTTGATGGGGGGGGCTTTCTTT. Full variable domain (remainder filled in from reference TRBV7-9 and TRBJ1-1): DTGVSQNPRHKITKRGQNVTFRCDPISEHNRLYWYRQTLGQGPEFLTYFQNEAQLEKSRLLSDRFSAERPKGSFSTLEIQRTEQGDSAMYLCASSLMGGAFFGQGTRLTVV.

CDR3: CASSLAWTGEGETQYF. The CDR3 nucleotides are TGCGCCAGCAGTCTTGCCTGGACAGGGGAAGGAGAGACCCAGTACTTC. This sequence joins TRBV5-1 and TRBJ2-5; 9 nucleotides line up with TRBD1. This CDR3 has 16 residues. V shed 5 bases, J shed 4 bases, and the junction held 12 bases outside the gene matches. From germline, CDR1 is SGHRS and CDR2 YFSETQ. Supplemented by reference TRBV5-1 and TRBJ2-5, the full variable domain reads KAGVTQTPRYLIKTRGQQVTLSCSPISGHRSVSWYQQTPGQGLQFLFEYFSETQRNKGNFPGRFSGRQFSNSRSEMNVSTLELGDSALYLCASSLAWTGEGETQYFGPGTRLLVL.

J is TRBJ1-2 and V is TRBV4-1; 7 bases fit TRBD1. The CDR3 loop spans 16 amino acids. Germline CDR1 reads MGHRA; CDR2 reads YSYEKL. V shed 0 bases and J 0 bases; nucleotides not matched to a gene: 4. Here the CDR3 reads CASSQEVGQTNYGYTF. CDR3 sequence (DNA): TGCGCCAGCAGCCAAGAGGTGGGACAGACTAACTATGGCTACACCTTC.

The chain uses TRBV4-1 and TRBJ1-1; 10 nucleotides align to TRBD1. The CDR3 covers 19 residues. V was clipped by 4 bases and J by 3 bases; unmatched bases: 17. Germline assignment: CDR1 MGHRA and CDR2 YSYEKL. The CDR3 region is CASSPAVKGDRGSHTEAFF. The CDR3 region has the DNA TGCGCCAGCAGCCCCGCGGTCAAGGGGGACAGGGGTTCGCACACTGAAGCTTTCTTT.

V and J are TRBV4-1 and TRBJ2-1, with TRBD2 matching over 11 bases. CDR3 length: 18 residues. The germline V gene encodes CDR1 MGHRA and CDR2 YSYEKL. The ends lost 3 bases at V and 4 bases at J; junction bases unmatched: 11. CDR3: CASSHPPTSGNLYNEQFF. The CDR3 bases are TGCGCCAGCAGCCACCCCCCGACTAGCGGGAACCTGTACAATGAGCAGTTCTTC.

J is TRBJ1-1 and V is TRBV19; unclear D gene. The CDR3 covers 17 residues. Germline V lookup: CDR1 LNHDA, CDR2 SQIVND (reference sequence). Deletions cut 1 base from V and 1 base from J, with 16 bases between. The chain's CDR3 is CASSIGRGARENTEAFF. The CDR3 coding sequence is TGTGCCAGTAGTATAGGCCGGGGTGCGAGGGAGAACACTGAAGCTTTCTTT.

The V and J genes are TRBV5-4 and TRBJ2-7; the D is unclear. This CDR3 has 11 amino acids. V was cut by 3 bases and J by 5 bases, with 6 bases left in between. The germline V gene encodes CDR1 SGHNT and CDR2 YYREEE (reference sequence). CDR3 region: CASSYLDEQYF. The DNA for the CDR3 is TGTGCCAGCAGCTACCTAGACGAGCAGTACTTC. The full variable domain, completed using reference TRBV5-4 and TRBJ2-7, is ETGVTQSPTHLIKTRGQQVTLRCSSQSGHNTVSWYQQALGQGPQFIFQYYREEENGRGNFPPRFSGLQFPNYSSELNVNALELDDSALYLCASSYLDEQYFGPGTRLTVT.

This chain links TRBV27 with TRBJ1-3; 8 bases are shared with TRBD1. CDR1 MNHEY and CDR2 SMNVEV come from the germline V gene (reference sequence). The CDR3 extends over 14 amino acids. Trimming removed 6 bases from V and 3 bases from J; junction bases left unmatched: 4. This chain's CDR3 is CASSLQGGGNTIYF. CDR3 DNA: TGTGCCAGCAGCCTACAGGGGGGTGGAAACACCATATATTTT.

In nucleotides, the CDR3 is TGTGCCAGCAGCTATCTAGCGGGAGGGCTTTCTTACAATGAGCAGTTCTTC. Its protein product is CASSYLAGGLSYNEQFF. The V and J genes are TRBV11-2 and TRBJ2-1; TRBD2 matches at 12 bases. Trimming at V came to 4 bases and at J to 4 bases, leaving 8 bases not matched to a gene. There are 17 residues in the CDR3. The germline V gene has CDR1 SGHAT and CDR2 FQNNGV.

V and J are TRBV19 and TRBJ1-5; TRBD1 matches 8 bases. CDR1 and CDR2 (germline): LNHDA, SQIVND (reference sequence). This CDR3 spans 16 amino acids. The ends lost 4 bases at V and 7 bases at J; junction bases unmatched: 12. Here the CDR3 reads CASSRSGQGKAQPQHF. CDR3 DNA: TGTGCCAGTAGTAGATCTGGACAGGGAAAGGCCCAGCCCCAGCATTTT. Variable domain in full (rest from reference TRBV19 and TRBJ1-5): DGGITQSPKYLFRKEGQNVTLSCEQNLNHDAMYWYRQDPGQGLRLIYYSQIVNDFQKGDIAEGYSVSREKKESFPLTVTSAQKNPTAFYLCASSRSGQGKAQPQHFGDGTRLSIL.

This rearrangement joins TRBV11-1 to TRBJ2-1, with D unclear. Trimming stripped 6 bases from V and 0 bases from J, with 12 bases between. This CDR3 spans 15 amino acids. Germline V gene sequence: CDR1 SGHAT, CDR2 FQDESV (reference sequence). The CDR3 loop is CASRRSPFSYNEQFF. CDR3 DNA sequence: TGTGCCAGCAGGCGGAGCCCCTTCTCCTACAATGAGCAGTTCTTC.

The chain joins TRBV19 to TRBJ1-4; 8 nucleotides align to TRBD1. Trimming took 8 bases from V and 2 from J; bases not matched to a gene: 10. The length of the CDR3 is 16 residues. Germline CDR1 and CDR2: LNHDA and SQIVND (reference sequence). The chain's CDR3 is CASAPDRGSTNEKLFF. DNA for the CDR3: TGTGCCAGTGCCCCCGACAGGGGATCGACTAATGAAAAACTGTTTTTT.

This clone occurred a few times. V is TRBV25-1 and J is TRBJ1-1, with TRBD1 matching over 10 bases. The CDR3 sequence is 17 residues long. The V segment lost 1 base and the J segment 6 bases; nucleotides outside the gene matches: 11. From germline, CDR1 is MGHDK and CDR2 SYGVNS. CDR3 in amino acids: CASSEWGEGQGKAEAFF. The DNA for the CDR3 is TGTGCCAGCAGTGAATGGGGCGAGGGACAGGGGAAGGCTGAAGCTTTCTTT.

The rearrangement uses TRBV15 and TRBJ1-2, with no clear D. Deletions cut 1 base from V and 7 bases from J, with 19 bases between. Germline V gene sequence: CDR1 LNHNV, CDR2 YYDKDF (reference sequence). This CDR3 spans 16 amino acids. In nucleotides, the CDR3 is TGTGCCACCAGCAGAGGATTGACTCTCGAGCGGTTTGGCTACACCTTC. Its protein product is CATSRGLTLERFGYTF.

The chain couples TRBV19 to TRBJ1-1; 12 nucleotides match TRBD1. This CDR3 is built from 12 residues. The junction had 3 bases not matched to a gene; V was cut back by 10 bases and J by 6 bases. CDR1 and CDR2 (germline): LNHDA, SQIVND (reference sequence). The CDR3 sequence: CATGQGAAEAFF. CDR3 DNA: TGTGCCACGGGACAGGGGGCCGCTGAAGCTTTCTTT. Combining the CDR3 with reference TRBV19 and TRBJ1-1 gives the whole variable domain DGGITQSPKYLFRKEGQNVTLSCEQNLNHDAMYWYRQDPGQGLRLIYYSQIVNDFQKGDIAEGYSVSREKKESFPLTVTSAQKNPTAFYLCATGQGAAEAFFGQGTRLTVV.

The chain is built from TRBV4-1 and TRBJ2-2, with 7 bases lining up with TRBD2. This CDR3 region has 15 residues. The germline V gene encodes CDR1 MGHRA and CDR2 YSYEKL. V lost 4 bases to trimming and J lost 0 bases; unmatched junction nucleotides: 2. This CDR3 is CASSPSGANTGELFF. Written as DNA, the CDR3 is TGCGCCAGCAGCCCTAGCGGAGCGAACACCGGGGAGCTGTTTTTT.

This sequence joins TRBV7-9 and TRBJ1-5, with D perhaps TRBD1 (5 bases). V was shortened by 2 bases and J by 4 bases, with 18 bases between the two germline ends. Germline V gene lookup returns CDR1 SEHNR and CDR2 FQNEAQ (reference sequence). CDR3 length: 17 residues. CDR3 coding DNA: TGTGCCAGCAGCTTAAGTGCCCAGGGATTTAGGAATCAGCCCCAGCATTTT. The encoded protein is CASSLSAQGFRNQPQHF.